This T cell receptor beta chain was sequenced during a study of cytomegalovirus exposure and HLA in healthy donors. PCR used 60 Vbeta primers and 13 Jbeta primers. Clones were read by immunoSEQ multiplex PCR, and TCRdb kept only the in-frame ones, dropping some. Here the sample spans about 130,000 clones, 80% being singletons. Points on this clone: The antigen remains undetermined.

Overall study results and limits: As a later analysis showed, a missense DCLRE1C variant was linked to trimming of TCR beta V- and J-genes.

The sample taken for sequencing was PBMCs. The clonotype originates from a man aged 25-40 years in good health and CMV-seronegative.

CDR3 sequence reads: CASSPGTGKNEQYF. CDR3 sequence (DNA): TGTGCCAGCAGTCCCGGGACAGGGAAGAACGAGCAGTACTTC. The chain employs TRBV6-5 and TRBJ2-7, with TRBD1 identical over 9 bases. Germline values: CDR1 MNHEY, CDR2 SVGAGI. The V gene end was trimmed by 5 bases and the J gene end by 5 bases; junction bases not matched to a gene: 7. This CDR3 comprises 14 residues.